What follows are 30 T cell receptor beta chains derived from one specimen sequenced in a study of blood T cell repertoires in COVID-19 (dated by TCRdb to the early 2020s). The method was the immunoSEQ multiplex PCR assay. The table was pulled from immuneACCESS by TCRdb, which kept in-frame rearrangements only. Such tables lose some clones; where checked, under half of the loss comes from unresolved V genes, and the rest has no known cause. This sample holds some 360,000 clones; roughly 90% were observed only once. The leading ten clones occupy 1% of the sample. The sample was PBMCs or T cells enriched from blood (not recorded which). The receptors derive from a woman aged 25 to 39 who had been exposed to COVID-19.

The V and J genes are TRBV14 and TRBJ1-2, with 12 positions matching TRBD1. Germline V gives CDR1 SGHDN, CDR2 FVKESK. V trimming: 1 base; J trimming: 7 bases; junction bases outside the gene matches: 7. The CDR3 has 16 residues. The CDR3 region has the DNA TGTGCCAGCAGCCAAGTTGCCGGGACAGGGGGCGGTGGCTACACCTTC. Encoded protein: CASSQVAGTGGGGYTF.

The chain is built from TRBV12-5 and TRBJ2-6; TRBD1 agrees at 9 bases. Germline-derived CDR1 and CDR2 are LGHNT and FRNRAP. The CDR3 consists of 17 residues. V gave up 4 bases and J gave up 3 bases; unmatched junction bases: 7. The CDR3 nucleotides read TGTGCTAGTGGTTCCGGGACAGGGAAAGGTGGGGCCAACGTCCTGACTTTC. Amino acids: CASGSGTGKGGANVLTF.

The chain recombines TRBV10-3 with TRBJ2-1; a weak D match, TRBD2 (6 bases). The germline V gene encodes CDR1 ENHRY and CDR2 SYGVKD. The CDR3 totals 12 residues. Deletions cut 10 bases from V and 1 base from J, with 8 bases between. The CDR3 DNA sequence: TGTGCCAGCCGGGGGTCCTACAATGAGCAGTTCTTC. This codes for CASRGSYNEQFF.

The sample holds one count of this clone. This chain uses TRBV19 with TRBJ1-4; 8 nucleotides match TRBD1. J gave up 10 bases and V 5 bases, and 9 bases lay outside the gene matches. Germline CDR1 LNHDA, CDR2 SQIVND (reference sequence). CDR3 length: 14 residues. The CDR3 nucleotides are TGTGCCAGTAGTTCCGACAGGGGTTTTTTAAAACTGTTTTTT. Amino acid sequence: CASSSDRGFLKLFF.

V is TRBV29-1 and J is TRBJ2-2, with 9 bases identical to TRBD1. V lost 3 bases to trimming and J lost 2 bases; unmatched junction nucleotides: 10. Germline lookup yields CDR1 SQVTM and CDR2 ANQGSEA. The CDR3 runs to 17 residues. CDR3 sequence: CSVDSDRTGANTGELFF. The CDR3 DNA follows: TGCAGCGTTGATAGTGATAGGACAGGGGCAAACACCGGGGAGCTGTTTTTT.

The J gene is TRBJ2-1, the V gene TRBV28; 11 positions agree with TRBD2. CDR1 and CDR2 from the germline V gene are MDHEN and SYDVKM. The length of the CDR3 is 15 residues. Trimming at V came to 3 bases and at J to 7 bases, leaving 5 bases not matched to a gene. The CDR3, as DNA: TGTGCCAGCAGTTTCCGGGTAGCGGGAGGGAATGAGCAGTTCTTC. This codes for CASSFRVAGGNEQFF.

Of note for this clone: Other DNA sequences in this specimen translate into the identical CDR3. The chain uses TRBV3-1 (or the pseudogene TRBV3-2) and TRBJ2-7, with 7 bases fitting TRBD2. This CDR3 region has 15 residues. J was trimmed by 2 bases and V by 1 base; bases with no gene match: 5. Per the germline V gene, CDR1 is LGHDT and CDR2 is YNNKEL (reference sequence). The CDR3 DNA follows: TGTGCCAGCAGCCAAGGTCCTAGCGGAACCTACGAGCAGTACTTC. Translating gives CASSQGPSGTYEQYF.

The genes are TRBV5-1 and TRBJ2-5, with 10 nucleotides matching TRBD2. The V and J ends lost 2 bases and 5 bases, in that order; junction bases with no gene match: 18. Germline CDR1 SGHRS, CDR2 YFSETQ. The CDR3 is 19 amino acids. CDR3 in DNA: TGCGCCAGCAGCTTCAACCTACTAGCGGGAACTCAACCCGGGGAGACCCAGTACTTC. This codes for CASSFNLLAGTQPGETQYF.

CDR3 bases: TGTGCCAGCACCCGGGGGGGACAGCCCTCCTACGAGCAGTACTTC. This sequence encodes CASTRGGQPSYEQYF. V usage is TRBV6-5 and J usage is TRBJ2-7; perhaps TRBD2 as D (8 bases). The CDR3 is 15 residues long. Germline V gene sequence: CDR1 MNHEY, CDR2 SVGAGI. Trimming took 7 bases from V and 0 from J, leaving 16 bases between them.

V and J are TRBV12-5 and TRBJ2-1; 7 nucleotides match TRBD2. The CDR3 is 12 residues long. Germline V gives CDR1 LGHNT, CDR2 FRNRAP. Trimming at V came to 3 bases and at J to 12 bases, leaving 5 bases not matched to a gene. CDR3 in DNA: TGTGCTAGTGGTTTCGCGGGAGTCGCGCAGTTCTTC. The encoded protein is CASGFAGVAQFF.

This chain joins TRBV9 and TRBJ2-1; no clear D gene. Germline CDR1 and CDR2: SGDLS and YYNGEE. This CDR3 is built from 15 residues. Trimming removed 0 bases from V and 4 bases from J, with 11 bases in between. The CDR3 is CASSVDPLAYNEQFF. CDR3 coding DNA: TGTGCCAGCAGCGTAGACCCCTTGGCTTACAATGAGCAGTTCTTC.

This chain connects TRBV27 to TRBJ1-2, with no clear D. V dropped 6 bases and J dropped 0 bases, with 11 bases sitting between them. The germline V gene has CDR1 MNHEY and CDR2 SMNVEV (reference sequence). The CDR3 has 14 amino acids. The CDR3 bases are TGTGCCAGCAGAAGCAGCGGGGCTAACTATGGCTACACCTTC. As protein: CASRSSGANYGYTF.

The chain combines TRBV19 with TRBJ1-2, with 7 bases fitting TRBD1. The CDR3 is made up of 14 amino acids. Trimming at V came to 4 bases and at J to 4 bases, leaving 6 bases not matched to a gene. The V gene's germline CDR1 is LNHDA and CDR2 SQIVND (reference sequence). The CDR3 DNA is TGTGCCAGTAGTACCCAGACAGGGTCCTATGGCTACACCTTC. Translating it yields CASSTQTGSYGYTF.

This rearrangement joins TRBV28 to TRBJ2-7, with D possibly TRBD2 on 5 matching bases. The germline V and J ends were trimmed by 8 bases and 6 bases, with 11 bases remaining between them. Germline values: CDR1 MDHEN, CDR2 SYDVKM. This CDR3 is 11 amino acids long. The CDR3 nucleotides read TGTGCCAGCCCCGGTCGGGGCGAGCAGTACTTC. It is translated as CASPGRGEQYF.

The V and J genes are TRBV24-1 and TRBJ1-4, with 9 bases lining up with TRBD1. The CDR3 consists of 15 residues. Germline CDR1 is KGHDR and CDR2 is SFDVKD. V was pared by 4 bases and J by 7 bases, with 6 bases of the junction left unmatched. CDR3 nucleotides: TGTGCCACCAGTGACCCGACAGGGGGTGGTGAAAAACTGTTTTTT. Its protein product is CATSDPTGGGEKLFF.

CDR3 in DNA: TGTGCCAGTAGTATAGACCTAGCAAGCCCCTACAATGAGCAGTTCTTC. Translating it yields CASSIDLASPYNEQFF. The chain carries TRBV19 and TRBJ2-1; D is possibly TRBD2 (5 bases). With 0 bases removed from V and 2 bases from J, the gap between germline ends came to 11 bases. This CDR3 has 16 amino acids. Germline loops: CDR1 LNHDA, CDR2 SQIVND (reference sequence).

The rearrangement joins TRBV6-5 to TRBJ1-5; 8 bases map to TRBD1. The junction had 12 bases not matched to a gene; V was cut back by 8 bases and J by 6 bases. The CDR3 covers 15 residues. In germline, CDR1 is MNHEY, CDR2 SVGAGI. The CDR3 here is CASGKPQGAVQPQHF. In DNA, the CDR3 is TGTGCCAGCGGAAAGCCTCAGGGGGCGGTTCAGCCCCAGCATTTT.

The chain has TRBV11-2 and TRBJ2-7, with 13 bases fitting TRBD2. The V gene end was trimmed by 1 base and the J gene end by 2 bases; junction bases not matched to a gene: 2. The CDR3 is 16 residues long. Germline CDR1 SGHAT, CDR2 FQNNGV. Here the CDR3 DNA reads TGTGCCAGCAGCTTAGTGGGGACTAGCGGGACCTACGAGCAGTACTTC. Encoded protein: CASSLVGTSGTYEQYF.

The chain couples TRBV7-9 to TRBJ2-1; possibly TRBD2 for D (6 bases). Trimming shortened V by 3 bases and J by 8 bases, and 17 bases separated the two germline ends. The CDR3 runs 15 residues. Per germline, CDR1 SEHNR and CDR2 FQNEAQ (reference sequence). CDR3 nucleotides: TGTGCCAGCAGCTTTCCCCTGGCTAGCGATCATGAGCAGTTCTTC. It encodes CASSFPLASDHEQFF.

This chain connects TRBV27 to TRBJ1-1; D is perhaps TRBD1 (5 bases). The CDR3 spans 15 residues. Between the trimmed V and J ends, which lost 5 bases and 7 bases, there was a span of 20 bases. Germline V lookup: CDR1 MNHEY, CDR2 SMNVEV (reference sequence). The DNA for the CDR3 is TGTGCCAGCAGTCCCAGGGAGGGGCACGGAGTTGAAGCTTTCTTT. This translates into CASSPREGHGVEAFF.

V usage is TRBV7-3 and J usage is TRBJ2-2, with 9 bases matching TRBD1. The germline CDR1 and CDR2 sequences are SGHTA and FQGTGA. The CDR3 loop spans 18 amino acids. After removal of 1 base from V and 2 bases from J, the junction contained 8 bases not matched to a gene. The CDR3 region has the DNA TGTGCCAGCAGCTTAAAAGCCTTACAGGGGGCAAACACCGGGGAGCTGTTTTTT. This encodes CASSLKALQGANTGELFF.

The rearrangement joins TRBV7-3 to TRBJ2-3, with 10 bases matching TRBD2. The CDR3 has 15 amino acids. V lost 4 bases, J lost 1 base, and 2 bases stayed unmatched. Germline values: CDR1 SGHTA, CDR2 FQGTGA. The CDR3 loop is CASSWGTSGTDTQYF. The DNA for the CDR3 is TGTGCCAGCAGCTGGGGGACTAGCGGCACAGATACGCAGTATTTT.

The chain employs TRBV4-1 and TRBJ1-4; maybe TRBD1 (6 bases). V was cut by 3 bases and J by 1 base, with 6 bases left in between. Germline lookup yields CDR1 MGHRA and CDR2 YSYEKL. This CDR3 comprises 14 residues. As DNA, the CDR3 is TGCGCCAGCAGCCAGGGACAAACTAATGAAAAACTGTTTTTT. Its translation: CASSQGQTNEKLFF.

Points on this clone: The same CDR3 arises from other DNA sequences in this sample as well. V and J are TRBV28 and TRBJ1-5; D possibly corresponds to TRBD1 (6 bases). Deletions cut 4 bases from V and 4 bases from J, with 8 bases between. Looked up from germline, CDR1 is MDHEN and CDR2 is SYDVKM. The CDR3 is made up of 13 amino acids. As DNA, the CDR3 is TGTGCCAGCAGTTGGACAGATAATCAGCCCCAGCATTTT. This encodes CASSWTDNQPQHF.

This clone was observed a few times. The chain has TRBV27 and TRBJ2-5, with TRBD2 matching 13 bases. The CDR3 has 17 residues. Germline CDR1 MNHEY, CDR2 SMNVEV (reference sequence). The trim removed 6 bases at V and 5 bases at J, leaving 12 bases unmatched. The CDR3 is CASSHRTSGSITETQYF. The DNA for the CDR3 is TGTGCCAGCAGCCATAGGACTAGCGGGAGCATTACTGAGACCCAGTACTTC.

This chain joins TRBV27 and TRBJ2-2; D is perhaps TRBD2 (5 bases). Trimming pared 11 bases from V and 0 bases from J, leaving 13 bases between. The CDR3 is 14 amino acids. Germline values: CDR1 MNHEY, CDR2 SMNVEV (reference sequence). The CDR3 region has the DNA TGTGCCGCCCGCGGGTCCGCGAACACCGGGGAGCTGTTTTTT. Its protein product is CAARGSANTGELFF.

The chain couples TRBV6-5 to TRBJ1-1; TRBD1 matches 7 bases. Germline lookup yields CDR1 MNHEY and CDR2 SVGAGI. Unmatched junction bases numbered 8, after V lost 2 bases and J lost 8 bases. This CDR3 region has 14 residues. CDR3 nucleotide sequence: TGTGCCAGCAGTTACGGGGCAGGGGGTCCCGAAGCTTTCTTT. As protein: CASSYGAGGPEAFF.

The chain recombines TRBV28 with TRBJ1-1; TRBD1 matches at 9 bases. CDR3 length: 12 amino acids. Unmatched junction bases numbered 3, after V lost 2 bases and J lost 11 bases. Germline loops: CDR1 MDHEN, CDR2 SYDVKM. The CDR3 protein is CASSLRDREAFF. In DNA, the CDR3 is TGTGCCAGCAGTTTAAGGGACAGGGAGGCTTTCTTT.

The chain uses TRBV28 and TRBJ1-4, with TRBD1 as a possible D gene (5 bases). Trimming pared 10 bases from V and 11 bases from J, leaving 23 bases between. This CDR3 has 14 residues. From germline, CDR1 is MDHEN and CDR2 SYDVKM. In DNA, the CDR3 is TGTGCCACCGACACGGGCTTCTCGGGGGGGAAACTGTTTTTT. Its translation is CATDTGFSGGKLFF.

This clone was recorded once. The chain combines TRBV7-8 with TRBJ2-3, with a weak D call TRBD2 (5 bases). V was pared by 1 base and J by 2 bases, with 10 bases between. Germline V CDR1 and CDR2: SGHVS, FQNEAQ. CDR3 size: 15 residues. The CDR3 coding sequence is TGTGCCAGCAGCTTAGTAGGTAGCGCCACAGATACGCAGTATTTT. Its protein product is CASSLVGSATDTQYF.